This T cell receptor (beta chain) derives from a study of blood T cell repertoires in COVID-19. Allocation to cohorts depended on clinical history reported by the participants. Method: immunoSEQ multiplex PCR; TCRdb's copy keeps in-frame clones and lacks some. Among about 150,000 clones listed, approximately 87% were seen once. With 7 bases removed from V and 4 bases from J, the gap between germline ends came to 13 bases. The CDR3 has 13 amino acids. This chain uses TRBV12-3 or TRBV12-4 with TRBJ1-1, with D hard to call. Sequencing was carried out using PBMCs or T cells enriched from blood (not recorded which). The clonotype originates from a woman between 45 and 65 years old who had recovered from COVID-19. In DNA form, the CDR3 reads TGTGCCAGCACCTTCACAGCTTCCACTGAAGCTTTCTTT. Its protein is CASTFTASTEAFF.